The clone carrying this T cell receptor (beta chain) was observed a few times. This entry comes from a study of early stage breast cancer tumors. Germline lookup yields CDR1 LNHDA and CDR2 SQIVND (reference sequence). V lost 7 bases and J 2 bases, leaving 12 bases between the germline ends. This CDR3 contains 14 residues. Clones were sequenced by immunoSEQ multiplex PCR, and TCRdb holds only the in-frame ones, with some missing. Among about 20,000 clones listed, 76% were seen once. The chain has TRBV19 and TRBJ1-5; a possible D gene is TRBD1 (6 bases). Sequencing used blood. The source is a person in their 60s with breast cancer. CDR3 protein: CASNYQGRNQPQHF. CDR3 nucleotide sequence: TGTGCCAGTAATTATCAGGGGCGCAATCAGCCCCAGCATTTT.